This T cell receptor beta chain comes out of a study of blood T cell repertoires in COVID-19. Study background: PBMCs, B-cell-depleted T cells, or T cells provided the cDNA or gDNA that made up the material.

Data came from immunoSEQ multiplex PCR; TCRdb stores just in-frame clones and leaves some out. The data show about 150,000 clones, with approximately 79% seen just once and about 7.7% held by the top ten. CDR1 and CDR2 (germline): LNHDA, SQIVND (reference sequence). CDR3 length: 14 residues. V gave up 5 bases and J gave up 5 bases, with 15 bases separating them. Ages ranged from about 18 to 89 years, with residence in about 23 US areas. Recovery among Cohort 3 donors was established by two negative PCRs, clearance, or symptom resolution. The sample was PBMCs or T cells enriched from blood (not recorded which). This TCR was sampled from a man aged 50 or older who had recovered from COVID-19. The chain carries TRBV19 and TRBJ1-2, with D possibly being TRBD1 (5 bases). CDR3 DNA sequence: TGTGCCAGTAGTGAAGACAGAGAGAGTTATGGCTACACCTTC. Protein: CASSEDRESYGYTF.